Following are 19 T cell receptor beta chains from one sample sequenced in a study of blood T cell repertoires in COVID-19. Measured with immunoSEQ multiplex PCR; TCRdb has only the in-frame clones, and not every one. The sample includes 150,000 or so clones, around 80% of them seen just once. The source material was peripheral blood. Receptors were obtained from a man aged 55 to 70 with acute or convalescent COVID-19.

The genes are TRBV15 and TRBJ2-5; 9 bases line up with TRBD2. Germline-derived CDR1 and CDR2 are LNHNV and YYDKDF (reference sequence). V shed 9 bases and J 9 bases; nucleotides not matched to a gene: 20. This CDR3 has 16 amino acids. CDR3 sequence: CATRNSPGLAAEAQYF. The DNA of the CDR3 is TGTGCCACACGAAACTCCCCGGGACTAGCAGCGGAGGCCCAGTACTTC.

The chain is built from TRBV21-1 and TRBJ2-2; the table gives TRBD1 as D, unverified against the DNA. TRBV21-1 is flagged as a pseudogene. The CDR3 spans 16 residues. The CDR3 nucleotides are TGTGCCAGCAGCCAAGGCGGGACAGTCTCCGGGGGGGAGCTGTTTTTT. It codes for CASSQGGTVSGGELFF.

The chain employs TRBV28 and TRBJ1-2, with 8 nucleotides matching TRBD1. The CDR3 contains 17 residues. Germline CDR1 and CDR2: MDHEN and SYDVKM. Trimming cost V 7 bases and J 4 bases; bases outside gene matches: 17. CDR3 sequence: CASTQPGQVLARYGYTF. The CDR3 DNA reads TGTGCCAGCACTCAACCGGGACAGGTACTAGCTCGCTATGGCTACACCTTC.

The chain combines TRBV6-1 with TRBJ1-2, with 7 bases lining up with TRBD1. Germline V gives CDR1 MNHNS, CDR2 SASEGT. J was trimmed by 3 bases and V by 0 bases; bases with no gene match: 4. There are 15 residues in the CDR3. CDR3 in amino acids: CASSEASGGYYGYTF. The CDR3 bases are TGTGCCAGCAGTGAAGCCTCAGGGGGATACTATGGCTACACCTTC.

J is TRBJ2-4 and V is TRBV7-2, with TRBD1 matching 9 bases. CDR3 length: 16 amino acids. The germline V gene encodes CDR1 SGHTA and CDR2 FQGNSA. V shed 3 bases and J 7 bases; nucleotides not matched to a gene: 10. The DNA for the CDR3 is TGTGCCAGCAGCTTGGGACAGGGCTTTGGTGGTAACATTCAGTACTTC. Protein product: CASSLGQGFGGNIQYF.

The rearrangement joins TRBV27 to TRBJ1-1, with D possibly being TRBD1 (6 bases). The germline V gene has CDR1 MNHEY and CDR2 SMNVEV (reference sequence). Trimming shortened V by 2 bases and J by 4 bases, and 20 bases separated the two germline ends. The CDR3 has 17 residues. CDR3 protein: CASSLTGIDDWGTEAFF. CDR3 sequence (DNA): TGTGCCAGCAGTTTAACAGGGATTGACGACTGGGGCACTGAAGCTTTCTTT.

The count of this clone is one. V is TRBV7-9 and J is TRBJ1-1; 7 bases fit TRBD1. Germline values: CDR1 SEHNR, CDR2 FQNEAQ (reference sequence). This CDR3 spans 16 amino acids. Unmatched junction bases numbered 14, after V lost 5 bases and J lost 5 bases. The CDR3 DNA is TGTGCCAGCAGCAATACCCGGGGCCAGGGGGGTACTGAAGCTTTCTTT. It translates to CASSNTRGQGGTEAFF.

This chain links TRBV6-5 with TRBJ2-1; TRBD2 agrees at 13 bases. This CDR3 has 15 amino acids. Trimming cost V 2 bases and J 7 bases; bases outside gene matches: 2. The V gene's germline CDR1 is MNHEY and CDR2 SVGAGI. The CDR3 loop reads CASSYGTSGMNEQFF. CDR3 coding DNA: TGTGCCAGCAGTTACGGGACTAGCGGGATGAATGAGCAGTTCTTC.

This clone was detected a few times. The rearrangement uses TRBV30 and TRBJ1-6; D call uncertain. The CDR3 is 12 residues long. Trimming pared 4 bases from V and 9 bases from J, leaving 10 bases between. Germline CDR1 is GTSNPN and CDR2 is SVGIG (reference sequence). This chain's CDR3 is CAWTKRGSPLHF. CDR3 nucleotide sequence: TGTGCCTGGACCAAACGGGGTTCACCCCTCCACTTT.

This clone was seen only a few times. The V and J genes are TRBV6-2 or TRBV6-3 and TRBJ2-3, with 12 nucleotides matching TRBD2. Per the germline V gene, CDR1 is MNHEY and CDR2 is SVGEGT. The CDR3 contains 14 residues. J was trimmed by 9 bases and V by 2 bases; bases with no gene match: 3. CDR3 bases: TGTGCCAGCAGTTACCTAGCGGGGGGGGAAACGCAGTATTTT. This translates into CASSYLAGGETQYF.

V is TRBV27 and J is TRBJ2-1; 7 bases align to TRBD2. Germline values: CDR1 MNHEY, CDR2 SMNVEV (reference sequence). The V segment lost 5 bases and the J segment 7 bases; nucleotides outside the gene matches: 11. This CDR3 comprises 15 residues. The CDR3 region has the DNA TGTGCCAGCAGTCCCCGCGGGGGAGTGGTAAATGAGCAGTTCTTC. Protein sequence: CASSPRGGVVNEQFF.

The chain carries TRBV10-3 and TRBJ1-1, with 8 bases identical to TRBD1. The germline V gene encodes CDR1 ENHRY and CDR2 SYGVKD. V was clipped by 0 bases and J by 0 bases; unmatched bases: 6. The CDR3 extends over 17 amino acids. The CDR3 DNA is TGTGCCATCAGTGAGTCAGGGGGACAGGCGGTGAACACTGAAGCTTTCTTT. Amino acids: CAISESGGQAVNTEAFF.

This clone was observed a handful of times. This chain uses TRBV12-3 or TRBV12-4 with TRBJ2-7, with 8 bases fitting TRBD1. J lost 6 bases, V lost 6 bases, and 4 bases had no gene match. The CDR3 extends over 12 amino acids. The chain's CDR3 is CASSIGTGEQYF. For the CDR3, the DNA is TGTGCCAGCAGCATCGGGACAGGCGAGCAGTACTTC.

V gene TRBV24-1 combines with J gene TRBJ2-1; TRBD1 aligns across 8 bases. CDR1 KGHDR and CDR2 SFDVKD come from the germline V gene. The CDR3 covers 17 residues. Unmatched junction bases numbered 16, after V lost 3 bases and J lost 10 bases. CDR3 residues: CATSDGTGQGSIWEQFF. The DNA of the CDR3 is TGTGCCACCAGTGATGGGACTGGACAGGGTTCGATATGGGAGCAGTTCTTC.

The chain couples TRBV7-8 to TRBJ2-3; D is unclear. In germline, CDR1 is SGHVS, CDR2 FQNEAQ. Trimming took 5 bases from V and 8 from J, leaving 8 bases between them. The CDR3 sequence is 11 residues long. In DNA, the CDR3 is TGTGCCAGCAGCCCTGGCCTTACGCAGTATTTT. Translation gives CASSPGLTQYF.

This rearrangement joins TRBV12-5 to TRBJ2-1; TRBD2 might be the D (6 bases). The CDR3 sequence is 16 residues long. The V gene's germline CDR1 is LGHNT and CDR2 FRNRAP. Deletions cut 2 bases from V and 7 bases from J, with 18 bases between. The CDR3 protein is CASGLILSPGVNEQFF. CDR3 DNA: TGTGCTAGTGGTTTGATCCTCTCCCCGGGGGTAAATGAGCAGTTCTTC.

This rearrangement joins TRBV5-6 to TRBJ2-5; TRBD2 matches at 12 bases. This CDR3 has 16 amino acids. The trim removed 4 bases at V and 3 bases at J, leaving 7 bases unmatched. Germline CDR1 SGHDT, CDR2 YYEEEE. The CDR3, as DNA: TGTGCCAGCAGCACCCGACTAGCGGGAGTAGAAGAGACCCAGTACTTC. Translated: CASSTRLAGVEETQYF.

The V gene is TRBV4-1, the J gene TRBJ2-3; 8 bases match TRBD2. V shed 5 bases, J shed 1 base, and the junction held 11 bases outside the gene matches. Per germline, CDR1 MGHRA and CDR2 YSYEKL. The CDR3 extends over 17 amino acids. The CDR3 protein is CASSLRGLRGGTDTQYF. CDR3 nucleotide sequence: TGCGCCAGCAGCTTACGTGGATTGCGGGGGGGCACAGATACGCAGTATTTT.

The chain carries TRBV10-3 and TRBJ1-1, with D hard to call. V gave up 6 bases and J gave up 3 bases, with 5 bases separating them. The CDR3 is 11 residues long. Germline V gene sequence: CDR1 ENHRY, CDR2 SYGVKD. CDR3 loop: CAIRADTEAFF. The CDR3, as DNA: TGTGCCATCAGGGCGGACACTGAAGCTTTCTTT.